The TCR beta chain described here comes from a study of beta chain features in type 1 diabetes. Study details: When patients were set against healthy donors, age, gender and cell yields were similar.

Points on this clone: Antigen specificity is unknown.

Germline V gene lookup returns CDR1 SGDLS and CDR2 YYNGEE. The CDR3 length is 16 residues. Unmatched junction bases numbered 8, after V lost 3 bases and J lost 5 bases. Every isolated RNA sample was fully reverse transcribed, so sequencing captured expressed TCRB transcripts. Only in-frame clones appear in the TCRdb table, and some are missing; sequencing was by immunoSEQ multiplex PCR. The repertoire holds 600,000 to 700,000 clones, with about an eighth as singletons. General study results and limits: Shortening that was moderate but significant affected the TCRB CDR3s of Type 1 diabetes patients in all four CD4+ subsets.

The source material was naive CD4+ T cells from blood. This sequence originates from a young man with type 1 diabetes. The V call is TRBV9, the J call TRBJ2-3, with 11 positions matching TRBD2. The DNA of the CDR3 is TGTGCCAGCAGCGCCCGTAGCGGGGGGGCCGGAGATACGCAGTATTTT. Translation gives CASSARSGGAGDTQYF.